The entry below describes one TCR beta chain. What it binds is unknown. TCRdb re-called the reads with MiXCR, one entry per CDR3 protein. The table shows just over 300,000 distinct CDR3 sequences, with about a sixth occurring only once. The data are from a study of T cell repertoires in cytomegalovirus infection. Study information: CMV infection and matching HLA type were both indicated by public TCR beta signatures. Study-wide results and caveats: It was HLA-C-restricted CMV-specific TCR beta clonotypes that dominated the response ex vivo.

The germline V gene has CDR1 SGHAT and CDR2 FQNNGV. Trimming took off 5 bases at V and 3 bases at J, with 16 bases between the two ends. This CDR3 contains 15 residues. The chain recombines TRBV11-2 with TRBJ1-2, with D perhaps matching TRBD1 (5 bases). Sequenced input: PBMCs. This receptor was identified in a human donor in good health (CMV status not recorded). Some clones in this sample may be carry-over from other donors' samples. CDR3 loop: CASSPTGGGDYGYTF. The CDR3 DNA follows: TGTGCCAGCAGCCCGACGGGGGGAGGGGACTATGGCTACACCTTC.